The entry that follows covers one T cell receptor (beta chain) sequence. Its cognate antigen is unknown. This entry is derived from a study of cytomegalovirus exposure and HLA in healthy donors. Overall study results and limits: HLA restriction was apparent for most CMV-associated TCR beta chains in a later analysis.

PCR employed 60 Vbeta and 13 Jbeta primers. Produced via immunoSEQ multiplex PCR; TCRdb's table is partial and in-frame only. Of some 170,000 clones listed, roughly 82% are singletons. Each donor was healthy, and each was a bone marrow donor. Trimming took 4 bases from V and 0 from J, leaving 25 bases between them. Germline CDR1 reads PRHDT; CDR2 reads FYEKMQ (reference sequence). This CDR3 is 21 amino acids long. The V and J genes are TRBV13 and TRBJ2-6, with a weak D call TRBD2 (5 bases). Sequencing was carried out using PBMCs. The sequence came from a girl between 5 and 17 years old in good health and CMV-seropositive. The CDR3: CASSYRVPVPRENSGANVLTF. The CDR3 DNA follows: TGTGCCAGCAGCTACAGAGTACCCGTACCCCGGGAAAACTCTGGGGCCAACGTCCTGACTTTC.